This T cell receptor (beta chain) emerged from a study of OX40 agonist ivuxolimab in advanced cancers. For the study at large: Patients were treated with intravenous ivuxolimab, dosed at 0.01 to 10 mg/kg and infused every 2 weeks. Whole-study results and caveats: Among some nonresponders, normalized T-cell clonal expansion was also low. CD4+ and CD8+ blood T cells expanded clonally by week 6 at 0.1 to 3.0 mg/kg.

At cycle 4 day 1, cycle 7 day 1, and baseline, blood was sampled. In the case of this clone: Its antigen is as yet unknown.

Germline assignment: CDR1 MNHEY and CDR2 SMNVEV (reference sequence). The CDR3 is 14 amino acids. V shed 4 bases and J 6 bases; nucleotides not matched to a gene: 5. Libraries were prepared by immunoSEQ multiplex PCR; TCRdb keeps only in-frame clonotypes and omits some of them. The sample lists about 46,000 clones, approximately 89% occurring once. Sequenced material: CD4+ or CD8+ T cells sorted from blood, taken in a trial of the OX40 agonist ivuxolimab. The sequence derives from an adult with an advanced solid tumor such as melanoma, head and neck, liver or kidney cancer. V usage is TRBV27 and J usage is TRBJ2-1; 8 positions agree with TRBD2. The CDR3 DNA reads as TGTGCCAGCAGTTCTAGCGGGCAGAGCAATGAGCAGTTCTTC. Translated: CASSSSGQSNEQFF.